This T cell receptor beta chain was documented in a study of cytomegalovirus exposure and HLA in healthy donors. Study context: Out of 398 genotyped donors, roughly 83% belonged to the Caucasian-associated ancestry cluster.

The V gene lost 1 base and the J gene lost 0 bases, with 7 bases spanning the gap. CDR1 and CDR2 (germline): SGHNT, YYREEE (reference sequence). The CDR3 runs to 15 residues. A word on this clone: Its antigen is as yet unknown.

In the PCR, 60 Vbeta and 13 Jbeta primers were used. Data came from immunoSEQ multiplex PCR; TCRdb stores just in-frame clones and leaves some out. In the table there are some 110,000 clones, roughly 80% of which are singletons. Study-level findings and limits: Some segments of the V type, notably TRBV6-2 and TRBV6-3, were excluded as indistinguishable. CMV antigen specificity of a few CMV-associated chains was confirmed in vitro. Later on, an analysis tied 15,000 to 20,000 TCR beta sequences to HLA alleles at 0.05 false discovery rate.

Sequenced material: PBMCs. The receptor was isolated from a man aged 50-59 years in good health and CMV-seropositive. The chain is built from TRBV5-4 and TRBJ2-2; D possibly corresponds to TRBD1 (5 bases). In DNA, the CDR3 is TGTGCCAGCAGCTTGAGGGGTGCGAACACCGGGGAGCTGTTTTTT. Encoded protein: CASSLRGANTGELFF. Using reference TRBV5-4 and TRBJ2-2 for the parts outside the CDR3, the full variable domain is ETGVTQSPTHLIKTRGQQVTLRCSSQSGHNTVSWYQQALGQGPQFIFQYYREEENGRGNFPPRFSGLQFPNYSSELNVNALELDDSALYLCASSLRGANTGELFFGEGSRLTVL.